The 14 T cell receptor beta chains reported below all come from one sample, sequenced in a study of shared clonotypes between healthy human individuals. Sequencing was performed with immunoSEQ multiplex PCR; in TCRdb, only in-frame clones are kept and a portion is missing. The data contain 560,000 or so clones, around 96% of them singletons. CD8 cells regarded as naive lacked CD45RO, were positively chosen for CCR7, and omitted terminally differentiated effector memory CD45RA+ cells. Sample: naive CD8+ T cells sorted from blood. These receptors were obtained from a woman aged 25 to 45 in good health.

The CDR3 nucleotides are TGTGCCAGCAGTTTTTTGGGGGAGACCCAGTACTTC. This encodes CASSFLGETQYF. This chain links TRBV28 with TRBJ2-5; no clear D gene. The germline V gene encodes CDR1 MDHEN and CDR2 SYDVKM. V shed 3 bases and J shed 5 bases, with 7 bases lying between them. The CDR3 sequence is 12 residues long.

This chain uses TRBV28 with TRBJ2-3, with TRBD2 matching over 13 bases. Germline trimming cut 5 bases from V and 5 bases from J; bases unmatched to any gene: 4. This CDR3 spans 15 amino acids. CDR1 is MDHEN, CDR2 SYDVKM, per germline. The CDR3 loop reads CASSGTSGTIDTQYF. The CDR3 DNA reads TGTGCCAGCAGTGGGACTAGCGGGACTATAGATACGCAGTATTTT.

V is TRBV7-8 and J is TRBJ2-3; TRBD2 matches at 9 bases. CDR3 size: 18 residues. V was pared by 1 base and J by 3 bases, with 11 bases of the junction left unmatched. Germline CDR1 and CDR2: SGHVS and FQNEAQ. CDR3: CASSLVASGAPPTDTQYF. In DNA, the CDR3 is TGTGCCAGCAGCTTAGTGGCTAGCGGGGCTCCCCCGACAGATACGCAGTATTTT.

The genes are TRBV19 and TRBJ2-3; unclear D gene. The germline gives CDR1 LNHDA, CDR2 SQIVND (reference sequence). The CDR3 runs 13 residues. V was clipped by 1 base and J by 2 bases, with 4 bases between them. The CDR3 is CASSIVDTDTQYF. CDR3 DNA: TGTGCCAGTAGTATAGTCGACACAGATACGCAGTATTTT. The entire variable domain, with the rest obtained from reference TRBV19 and TRBJ2-3, is as follows: DGGITQSPKYLFRKEGQNVTLSCEQNLNHDAMYWYRQDPGQGLRLIYYSQIVNDFQKGDIAEGYSVSREKKESFPLTVTSAQKNPTAFYLCASSIVDTDTQYFGPGTRLTVL.

V and J are TRBV2 and TRBJ2-7; either TRBD1 or TRBD2 may supply D (6 bases each). V shed 9 bases and J shed 6 bases, with 12 bases lying between them. The CDR3 extends over 11 amino acids. In germline, CDR1 is SNHLY, CDR2 FYNNEI. The CDR3 coding sequence is TGTGCCAGTGAAGGAGGGGGCGAGCAGTACTTC. Residues: CASEGGGEQYF.

In its sample, this clone was seen once. The chain recombines TRBV27 with TRBJ2-7, with TRBD2 as a possible D gene (6 bases). CDR1 MNHEY and CDR2 SMNVEV come from the germline V gene (reference sequence). Trimming shortened V by 2 bases and J by 7 bases, and 21 bases separated the two germline ends. There are 16 residues in the CDR3. CDR3 sequence: CASSLAGTGPQGEQYF. The CDR3 DNA is TGTGCCAGCAGTTTAGCGGGGACGGGTCCCCAGGGAGAGCAGTACTTC.

This clone was seen just once. The genes are TRBV29-1 and TRBJ2-1; D might be TRBD2 (5 bases). The CDR3 length is 15 residues. V shed 2 bases and J shed 10 bases, with 21 bases lying between them. The germline CDR1 and CDR2 sequences are SQVTM and ANQGSEA. Written as DNA, the CDR3 is TGCAGCGTTGAACCGACTACACCTCGGTTGGGGGAGCAGTTCTTC. It encodes CSVEPTTPRLGEQFF.

The chain couples TRBV7-2 to TRBJ1-3; D remains ambiguous. The germline V gene encodes CDR1 SGHTA and CDR2 FQGNSA. The CDR3 extends over 13 amino acids. V dropped 5 bases and J dropped 5 bases, with 10 bases sitting between them. The CDR3 loop reads CASSPPHRNTIYF. CDR3 bases: TGTGCCAGCAGCCCACCCCACCGAAACACCATATATTTT.

This chain uses TRBV6-5 with TRBJ2-7; the D gene is possibly TRBD2 (6 bases). This CDR3 is built from 16 residues. The V gene lost 0 bases and the J gene lost 0 bases, with 12 bases spanning the gap. Germline V gives CDR1 MNHEY, CDR2 SVGAGI. The CDR3 is CASSYSIGTFSYEQYF. The CDR3 nucleotides read TGTGCCAGCAGTTACTCTATTGGGACTTTCTCCTACGAGCAGTACTTC.

The chain employs TRBV11-2 and TRBJ2-4; a possible D gene is TRBD2 (5 bases). Germline values: CDR1 SGHAT, CDR2 FQNNGV. Trimming pared 5 bases from V and 5 bases from J, leaving 16 bases between. The CDR3 covers 15 residues. CDR3 loop: CASSPEVGLENIQYF. Here the CDR3 DNA reads TGTGCCAGCAGCCCGGAGGTGGGCCTTGAAAACATTCAGTACTTC.

This clone is a singleton in its sample. The chain combines TRBV27 with TRBJ2-7, with 9 bases that match TRBD1. CDR1 is MNHEY and CDR2 is SMNVEV in the germline V gene (reference sequence). The CDR3 has 15 amino acids. Trimming at V came to 4 bases and at J to 5 bases, leaving 9 bases not matched to a gene. In DNA form, the CDR3 reads TGTGCCAGCAGTTACCCGGGACAGGGTTTCAACGAGCAGTACTTC. It encodes CASSYPGQGFNEQYF.

This chain connects TRBV10-3 to TRBJ2-1; no definite D call. Germline V gives CDR1 ENHRY, CDR2 SYGVKD. Trimming shortened V by 3 bases and J by 0 bases, and 9 bases separated the two germline ends. This CDR3 region has 15 residues. For the CDR3, the DNA is TGTGCCATCAGTGATGACTTGAGCTCCTACAATGAGCAGTTCTTC. Its translation is CAISDDLSSYNEQFF.

This clone was observed once. The chain employs TRBV29-1 and TRBJ2-5; D perhaps matches TRBD1 (6 bases). Germline V gene data show CDR1 as SQVTM and CDR2 as ANQGSEA. Deletions cut 3 bases from V and 11 bases from J, with 25 bases between. The CDR3 consists of 15 residues. As DNA, the CDR3 is TGCAGCGTTGATGGTCTGACAGGCCACGTCAGGGAGCAGTACTTC. Encoded protein: CSVDGLTGHVREQYF.

The chain combines TRBV7-2 with TRBJ1-5; 10 bases match TRBD1. Trimming removed 6 bases from V and 5 bases from J; junction bases left unmatched: 19. Germline loops: CDR1 SGHTA, CDR2 FQGNSA. The CDR3 has 19 amino acids. In DNA, the CDR3 is TGTGCCAGCAGGGTGACAGGGGGCGCGACTAGTTTACGGGATCAGCCCCAGCATTTT. Its protein is CASRVTGGATSLRDQPQHF.